Following are 8 T cell receptor beta chains from one sample sequenced in a study of shared T cell receptors in the human thymus. Method: immunoSEQ multiplex PCR; TCRdb's copy keeps in-frame clones and lacks some. The sample carries about 400,000 clones, over 90% recorded once. Sequencing used thymocytes. The source is a human donor.

This chain links TRBV9 with TRBJ2-4; maybe TRBD2 (6 bases). The germline gives CDR1 SGDLS, CDR2 YYNGEE. The length of the CDR3 is 15 residues. Deletions cut 4 bases from V and 5 bases from J, with 16 bases between. CDR3 sequence (DNA): TGTGCCAGCAGCCCCCGGGACTGGCCACAAAACATTCAGTACTTC. It is translated as CASSPRDWPQNIQYF.

The rearrangement uses TRBV19 and TRBJ2-3; 12 nucleotides line up with TRBD2. In germline, CDR1 is LNHDA, CDR2 SQIVND (reference sequence). CDR3 length: 18 residues. Trimming at V came to 0 bases and at J to 1 base, leaving 5 bases not matched to a gene. The CDR3 region is CASSIDYRLAGGTDTQYF. The CDR3 bases are TGTGCCAGTAGTATAGATTATCGACTAGCGGGAGGCACAGATACGCAGTATTTT.

CDR3 coding DNA: TGTGCCAGCAGCCCCCCCTATGGCCAGGGGGCAAAAGAGACCCAGTACTTC. This sequence encodes CASSPPYGQGAKETQYF. The rearrangement uses TRBV9 and TRBJ2-5; TRBD1 matches at 8 bases. The CDR3 length is 17 residues. Trimming removed 4 bases from V and 3 bases from J; junction bases left unmatched: 14. The germline CDR1 and CDR2 sequences are SGDLS and YYNGEE. Drawing the rest from reference TRBV9 and TRBJ2-5, the complete variable domain is DSGVTQTPKHLITATGQRVTLRCSPRSGDLSVYWYQQSLDQGLQFLIQYYNGEERAKGNILERFSAQQFPDLHSELNLSSLELGDSALYFCASSPPYGQGAKETQYFGPGTRLLVL.

The chain couples TRBV6-5 to TRBJ2-1, with 16 nucleotides matching TRBD2. After removal of 6 bases from V and 9 bases from J, the junction contained 5 bases not matched to a gene. CDR1 is MNHEY, CDR2 SVGAGI, per germline. This CDR3 contains 15 residues. Here the CDR3 reads CASSRGLAGGFEQFF. DNA for the CDR3: TGTGCCAGCAGCCGGGGACTAGCGGGAGGGTTTGAGCAGTTCTTC.

The chain recombines TRBV4-1 with TRBJ1-2, with D perhaps matching TRBD1 (6 bases). V was trimmed by 2 bases and J by 0 bases, leaving 16 bases between them. Germline values: CDR1 MGHRA, CDR2 YSYEKL. The CDR3 is made up of 17 amino acids. CDR3 protein: CASSQRTRGGPNYGYTF. The DNA for the CDR3 is TGCGCCAGCAGCCAAAGGACTAGGGGGGGGCCTAACTATGGCTACACCTTC.

The chain uses TRBV29-1 and TRBJ2-1, with 7 bases matching TRBD1. The V and J ends lost 5 bases and 14 bases, in that order; junction bases with no gene match: 15. The CDR3 has 13 residues. Germline CDR1 reads SQVTM; CDR2 reads ANQGSEA. The CDR3 DNA is TGCAGCGTTAAGACAGGGAGCGGAACGATGGAGTTCTTC. Translating it yields CSVKTGSGTMEFF.

This chain connects TRBV28 to TRBJ2-2; a weak D match, TRBD2 (6 bases). CDR1 MDHEN and CDR2 SYDVKM come from the germline V gene. V lost 5 bases to trimming and J lost 7 bases, with 11 bases between them. This CDR3 spans 13 amino acids. CDR3 in amino acids: CASSETEGGELFF. The CDR3 bases are TGTGCCAGCAGTGAAACGGAGGGCGGGGAGCTGTTTTTT.

The V gene is TRBV9, the J gene TRBJ2-1; 7 positions match TRBD2. The ends lost 2 bases at V and 5 bases at J; junction bases unmatched: 10. Looked up from germline, CDR1 is SGDLS and CDR2 is YYNGEE. The CDR3 is 16 amino acids. CDR3 protein: CASSVGKTSLDNEQFF. The CDR3 bases are TGTGCCAGCAGCGTGGGCAAGACTAGCCTTGACAATGAGCAGTTCTTC.